This T cell receptor beta chain was sequenced for a study of control samples from healthy donors and cancer patients. Sequenced by immunoSEQ multiplex PCR; TCRdb stores in-frame clones only, minus some. The sample contains some 120,000 clones, about 95% of which appear only once. The CDR3 totals 10 residues. Germline V lookup: CDR1 DFQATT, CDR2 SNEGSKA (reference sequence). The receptor was derived from a man in his thirties or forties in good health. The J gene is TRBJ2-7, the V gene TRBV20-1; no clear D gene. The J call may not be correct, given that the DNA end is closer to TRBJ2-5. The material sequenced was blood. The CDR3 sequence: CSATSGTQYF. CDR3 DNA sequence: TGCAGTGCTACCTCCGGGACCCAGTACTTC.